This T cell receptor (beta chain) was captured in a study of a mutant IDH1 vaccine in newly diagnosed glioma. Across the whole study: The week-35 safety follow-up was V12, and the week-47 study end was V13. Broader study findings: Of the patients, approximately 93% had vaccine-induced immune responses.

For this clone: The antigen is unknown.

Time point given: week 47, end of study. In the vaccine, a single dose held 300 ug of the mutant IDH1 20-mer peptide, along with topical imiquimod. The assay was immunoSEQ multiplex PCR, and TCRdb's table has in-frame clones only and misses some. The sample contains 60,000 to 65,000 clones, over 80% of which appear only once. CDR1 is SGHKS, CDR2 YYEKEE, per germline (reference sequence). CDR3 size: 13 residues. Trimming took 3 bases from V and 8 from J, leaving 12 bases between them. The sample consisted of PBMCs, taken from a glioma patient whose treatment included an IDH1 peptide vaccine. V gene TRBV5-5 combines with J gene TRBJ2-1, with D tentatively TRBD1 or TRBD2 (5 bases each). The TCR originated in a man aged 30 to 39 with glioma. CDR3 in amino acids: CASSWGYRHEQFF. The CDR3, as DNA: TGTGCCAGCAGCTGGGGGTATCGGCATGAGCAGTTCTTC.